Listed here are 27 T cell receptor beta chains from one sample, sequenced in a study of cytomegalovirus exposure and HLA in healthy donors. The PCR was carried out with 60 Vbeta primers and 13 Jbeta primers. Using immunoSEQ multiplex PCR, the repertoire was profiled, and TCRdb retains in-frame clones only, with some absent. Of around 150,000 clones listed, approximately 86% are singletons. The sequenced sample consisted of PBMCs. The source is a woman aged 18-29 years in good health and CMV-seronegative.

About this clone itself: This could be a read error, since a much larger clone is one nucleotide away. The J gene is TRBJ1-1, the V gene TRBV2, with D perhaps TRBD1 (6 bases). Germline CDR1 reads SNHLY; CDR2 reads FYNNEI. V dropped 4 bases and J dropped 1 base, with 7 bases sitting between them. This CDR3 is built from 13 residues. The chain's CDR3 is CASSGRGNTEAFF. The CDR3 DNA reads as TGTGCCAGCAGTGGCAGGGGGAACACTGAAGCTTTCTTT.

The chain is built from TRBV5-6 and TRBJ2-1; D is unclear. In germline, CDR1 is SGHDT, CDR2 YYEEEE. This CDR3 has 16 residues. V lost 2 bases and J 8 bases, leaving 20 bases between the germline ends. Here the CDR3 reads CASSFFAELQIHEQFF. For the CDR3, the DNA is TGTGCCAGCAGCTTTTTTGCGGAACTTCAGATCCATGAGCAGTTCTTC.

The chain's CDR3 is CASTESRGSKNYGYTF. Here the CDR3 DNA reads TGTGCCAGCACAGAGTCGCGGGGCAGCAAAAACTATGGCTACACCTTC. The chain has TRBV28 and TRBJ1-2; D is perhaps TRBD1 (5 bases). Germline V gives CDR1 MDHEN, CDR2 SYDVKM. The V and J ends lost 7 bases and 2 bases respectively, with 20 bases between them. This CDR3 is 16 amino acids long.

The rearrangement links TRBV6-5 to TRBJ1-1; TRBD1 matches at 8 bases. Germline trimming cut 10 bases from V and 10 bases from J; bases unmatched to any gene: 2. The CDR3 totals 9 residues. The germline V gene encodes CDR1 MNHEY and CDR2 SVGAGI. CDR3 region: CATGQGAFF. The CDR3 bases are TGTGCCACTGGACAGGGAGCTTTCTTT.

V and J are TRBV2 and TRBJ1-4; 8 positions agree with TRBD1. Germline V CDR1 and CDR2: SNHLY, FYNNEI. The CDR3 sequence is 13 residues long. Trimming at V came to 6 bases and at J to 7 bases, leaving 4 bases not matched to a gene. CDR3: CASRDRGGEKLFF. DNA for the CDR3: TGTGCCAGCAGAGACAGGGGCGGTGAAAAACTGTTTTTT.

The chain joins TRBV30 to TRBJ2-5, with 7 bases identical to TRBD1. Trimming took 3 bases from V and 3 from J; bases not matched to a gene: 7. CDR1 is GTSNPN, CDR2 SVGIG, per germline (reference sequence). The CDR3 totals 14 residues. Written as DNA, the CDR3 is TGTGCCTGGAGGTCCGGGACAGCAAAAGAGACCCAGTACTTC. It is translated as CAWRSGTAKETQYF.

CDR3 DNA: TGTGCCAGCAGCCAAGAGCTAGCGGGAAAAGAGACCCAGTACTTC. Translating gives CASSQELAGKETQYF. The rearrangement links TRBV4-2 to TRBJ2-5, with 9 bases aligning to TRBD2. CDR1 is LGHNA, CDR2 YNFKEQ, per germline. The CDR3 is made up of 15 amino acids. With 0 bases clipped from V and 3 bases from J, the junction kept 2 bases outside the gene matches.

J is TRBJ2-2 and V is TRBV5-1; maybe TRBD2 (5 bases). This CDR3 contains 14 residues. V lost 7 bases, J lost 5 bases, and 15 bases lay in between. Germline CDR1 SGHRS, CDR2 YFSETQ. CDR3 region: CASGLASHTGELFF. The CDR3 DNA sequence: TGCGCCAGCGGTCTGGCTAGCCATACCGGGGAGCTGTTTTTT. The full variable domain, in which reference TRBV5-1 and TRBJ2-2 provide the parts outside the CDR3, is KAGVTQTPRYLIKTRGQQVTLSCSPISGHRSVSWYQQTPGQGLQFLFEYFSETQRNKGNFPGRFSGRQFSNSRSEMNVSTLELGDSALYLCASGLASHTGELFFGEGSRLTVL.

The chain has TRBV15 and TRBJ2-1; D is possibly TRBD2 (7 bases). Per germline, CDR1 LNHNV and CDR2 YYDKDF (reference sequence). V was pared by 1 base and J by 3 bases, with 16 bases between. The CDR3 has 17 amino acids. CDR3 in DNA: TGTGCCACCAGCAGAGTTTCCGGGGGGCCGCTCTACAATGAGCAGTTCTTC. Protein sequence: CATSRVSGGPLYNEQFF. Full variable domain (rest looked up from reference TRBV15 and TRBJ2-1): DAMVIQNPRYQVTQFGKPVTLSCSQTLNHNVMYWYQQKSSQAPKLLFHYYDKDFNNEADTPDNFQSRRPNTSFCFLDIRSPGLGDTAMYLCATSRVSGGPLYNEQFFGPGTRLTVL.

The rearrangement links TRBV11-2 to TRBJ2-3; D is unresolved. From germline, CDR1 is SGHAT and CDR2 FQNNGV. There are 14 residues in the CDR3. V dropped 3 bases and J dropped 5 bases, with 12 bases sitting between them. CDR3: CASSLNPLGDTQYF. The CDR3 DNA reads TGTGCCAGCAGCTTGAACCCCCTAGGAGATACGCAGTATTTT.

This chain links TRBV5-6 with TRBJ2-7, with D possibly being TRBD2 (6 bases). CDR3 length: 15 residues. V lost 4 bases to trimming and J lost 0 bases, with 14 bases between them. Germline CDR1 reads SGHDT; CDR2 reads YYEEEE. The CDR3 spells CASSPLWGVSYEQYF. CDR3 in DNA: TGTGCCAGCAGCCCCCTTTGGGGGGTCTCCTACGAGCAGTACTTC.

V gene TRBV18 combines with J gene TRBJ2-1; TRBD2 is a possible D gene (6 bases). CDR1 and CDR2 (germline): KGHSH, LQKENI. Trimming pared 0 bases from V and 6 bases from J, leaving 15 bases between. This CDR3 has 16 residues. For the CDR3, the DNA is TGTGCCAGCTCACCACCGTACGGGAGTCTACCCAATGAGCAGTTCTTC. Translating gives CASSPPYGSLPNEQFF.

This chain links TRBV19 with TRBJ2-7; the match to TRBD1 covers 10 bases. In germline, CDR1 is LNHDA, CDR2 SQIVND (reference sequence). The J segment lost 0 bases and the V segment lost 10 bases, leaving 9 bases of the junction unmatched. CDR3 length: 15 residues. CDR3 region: CATSRGTGASYEQYF. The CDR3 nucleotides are TGTGCCACCTCTCGCGGGACAGGGGCCTCCTACGAGCAGTACTTC.

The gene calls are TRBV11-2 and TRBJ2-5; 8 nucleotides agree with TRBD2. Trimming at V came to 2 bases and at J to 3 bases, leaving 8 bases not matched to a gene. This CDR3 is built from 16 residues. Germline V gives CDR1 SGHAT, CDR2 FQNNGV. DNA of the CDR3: TGTGCCAGCAGCTTACCCGGGGGGGCGGGGGAAGAGACCCAGTACTTC. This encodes CASSLPGGAGEETQYF.

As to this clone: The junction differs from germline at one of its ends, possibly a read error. The CDR3 sequence: CSSSPQGKPQHF. The DNA for the CDR3 is TGTTCCAGCAGCCCACAGGGGAAGCCCCAGCATTTT. The rearrangement joins TRBV7-9 to TRBJ1-5, with TRBD1 matching over 7 bases. CDR3 length: 12 residues. Germline lookup yields CDR1 SEHNR and CDR2 FQNEAQ (reference sequence).

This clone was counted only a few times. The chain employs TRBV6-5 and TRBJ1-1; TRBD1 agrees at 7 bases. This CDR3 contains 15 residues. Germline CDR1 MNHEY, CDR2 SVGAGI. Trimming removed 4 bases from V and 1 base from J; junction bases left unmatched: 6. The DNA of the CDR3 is TGTGCCAGCAGTTCCCCCGGGACAGCGAACACTGAAGCTTTCTTT. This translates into CASSSPGTANTEAFF.

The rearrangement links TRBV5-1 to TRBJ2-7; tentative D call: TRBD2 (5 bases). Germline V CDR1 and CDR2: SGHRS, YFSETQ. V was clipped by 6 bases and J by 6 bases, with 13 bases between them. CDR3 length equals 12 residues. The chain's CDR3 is CASTLGGAEQYF. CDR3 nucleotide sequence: TGCGCCAGCACCCTAGGAGGCGCCGAGCAGTACTTC.

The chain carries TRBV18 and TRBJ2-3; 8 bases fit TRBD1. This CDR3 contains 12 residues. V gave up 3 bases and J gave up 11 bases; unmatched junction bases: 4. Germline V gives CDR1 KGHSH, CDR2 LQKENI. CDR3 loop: CASSPTGDRQYF. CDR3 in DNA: TGTGCCAGCTCACCGACAGGGGACCGGCAGTATTTT.

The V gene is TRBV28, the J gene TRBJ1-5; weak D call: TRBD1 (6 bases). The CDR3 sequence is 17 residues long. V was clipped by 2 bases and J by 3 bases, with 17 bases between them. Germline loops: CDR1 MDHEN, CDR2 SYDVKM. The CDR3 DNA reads TGTGCCAGCAGTTTAATGCTCCGGGGGGCCCCCAATCAGCCCCAGCATTTT. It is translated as CASSLMLRGAPNQPQHF.

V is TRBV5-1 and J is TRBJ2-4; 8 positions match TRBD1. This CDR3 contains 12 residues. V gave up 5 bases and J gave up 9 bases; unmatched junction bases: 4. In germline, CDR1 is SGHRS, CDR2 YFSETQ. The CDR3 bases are TGCGCCAGCAGTCCGGACAGGGCCATTCAGTACTTC. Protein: CASSPDRAIQYF.

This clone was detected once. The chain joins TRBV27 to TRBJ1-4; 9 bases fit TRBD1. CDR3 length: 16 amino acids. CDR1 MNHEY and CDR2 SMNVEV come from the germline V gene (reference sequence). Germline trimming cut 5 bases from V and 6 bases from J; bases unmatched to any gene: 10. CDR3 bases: TGTGCCAGCAGTCCGCCTACTGACAGGGGGTATGAAAAACTGTTTTTT. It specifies CASSPPTDRGYEKLFF.

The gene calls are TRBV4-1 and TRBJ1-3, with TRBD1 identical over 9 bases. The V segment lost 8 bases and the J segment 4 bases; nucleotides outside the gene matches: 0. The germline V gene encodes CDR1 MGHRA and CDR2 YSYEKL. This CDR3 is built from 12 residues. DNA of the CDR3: TGCGCCAGCGGACAGGGGGGAAACACCATATATTTT. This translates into CASGQGGNTIYF.

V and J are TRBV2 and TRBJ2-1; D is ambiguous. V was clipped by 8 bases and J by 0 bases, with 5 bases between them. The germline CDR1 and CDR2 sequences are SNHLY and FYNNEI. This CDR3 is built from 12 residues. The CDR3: CASLVSYNEQFF. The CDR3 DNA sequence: TGTGCCAGCCTAGTCTCCTACAATGAGCAGTTCTTC.

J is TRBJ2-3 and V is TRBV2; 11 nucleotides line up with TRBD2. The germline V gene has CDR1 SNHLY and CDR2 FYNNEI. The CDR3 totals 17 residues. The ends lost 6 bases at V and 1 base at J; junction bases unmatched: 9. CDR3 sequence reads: CASSAQLAGAGTDTQYF. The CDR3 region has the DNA TGTGCCAGCAGCGCTCAACTAGCGGGAGCGGGCACAGATACGCAGTATTTT.

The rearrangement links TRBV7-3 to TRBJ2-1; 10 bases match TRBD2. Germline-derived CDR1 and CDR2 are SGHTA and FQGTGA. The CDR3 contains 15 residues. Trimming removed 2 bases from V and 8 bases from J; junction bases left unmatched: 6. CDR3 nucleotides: TGTGCCAGCAGCTTAGGGAGCGGGAGGGCTTATGAGCAGTTCTTC. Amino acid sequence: CASSLGSGRAYEQFF. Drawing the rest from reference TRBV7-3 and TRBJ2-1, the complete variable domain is GAGVSQTPSNKVTEKGKYVELRCDPISGHTALYWYRQSLGQGPEFLIYFQGTGAADDSGLPNDRFFAVRPEGSVSTLKIQRTERGDSAVYLCASSLGSGRAYEQFFGPGTRLTVL.

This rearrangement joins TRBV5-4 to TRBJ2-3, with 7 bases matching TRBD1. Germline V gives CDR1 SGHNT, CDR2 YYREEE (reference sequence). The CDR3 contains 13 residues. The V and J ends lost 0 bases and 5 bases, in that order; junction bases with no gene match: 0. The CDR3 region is CASSLDRGDTQYF. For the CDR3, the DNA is TGTGCCAGCAGCTTGGACAGGGGAGATACGCAGTATTTT.

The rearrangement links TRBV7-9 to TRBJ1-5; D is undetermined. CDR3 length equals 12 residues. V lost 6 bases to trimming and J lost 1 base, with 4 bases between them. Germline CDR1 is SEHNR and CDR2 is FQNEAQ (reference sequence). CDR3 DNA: TGTGCCAGCAGTCAGAGCAATCAGCCCCAGCATTTT. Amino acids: CASSQSNQPQHF.